Below are 14 T cell receptor beta chains sequenced from a single sample in a study of T cell changes during pregnancy in multiple sclerosis. Sequencing was performed with immunoSEQ multiplex PCR; in TCRdb, only in-frame clones are kept and a portion is missing. This sample has about 100,000 clones, with 80% to 95% found just once. Sample: peripheral blood, taken in the first trimester of pregnancy. The receptors derive from a female donor with multiple sclerosis, enrolled in a pregnancy study.

J is TRBJ1-1 and V is TRBV5-8, with D possibly being TRBD1 (6 bases). The V gene's germline CDR1 is SGHTS and CDR2 YDEGEE. Trimming left V 2 bases short and J 12 bases short, with 11 bases between. This CDR3 has 11 residues. In DNA, the CDR3 is TGTGCCAGCAGCTTACGACAGGAGACTTTCTTT. Translated: CASSLRQETFF.

The chain employs TRBV7-9 and TRBJ2-1, with D possibly matching TRBD2 (6 bases). Germline V gene data show CDR1 as SEHNR and CDR2 as FQNEAQ (reference sequence). This CDR3 has 18 amino acids. V was trimmed by 4 bases and J by 2 bases, leaving 21 bases between them. CDR3 loop: CASSSKVPRLDPYNEQFF. DNA for the CDR3: TGTGCCAGCAGCTCGAAAGTCCCCCGACTAGACCCCTACAATGAGCAGTTCTTC.

The gene calls are TRBV19 and TRBJ2-7, with D possibly TRBD1 on 6 matching bases. The CDR3 contains 17 residues. CDR1 LNHDA and CDR2 SQIVND come from the germline V gene (reference sequence). V was clipped by 3 bases and J by 3 bases, with 21 bases between them. CDR3 sequence (DNA): TGTGCCAGTAGTATGGGCCTCCTCCGGGACACTCGCTACGAGCAGTACTTC. Translation: CASSMGLLRDTRYEQYF.

The gene calls are TRBV7-2 and TRBJ1-1; 8 bases map to TRBD1. Germline CDR1 reads SGHTA; CDR2 reads FQGNSA. The CDR3 runs 14 residues. Trimming cost V 5 bases and J 4 bases; bases outside gene matches: 6. As DNA, the CDR3 is TGTGCCAGCAGCCTAACAGGGGGGGCCACTGAAGCTTTCTTT. Its translation is CASSLTGGATEAFF.

This clone was seen only a few times. The chain links TRBV6-5 to TRBJ1-2; the match to TRBD1 covers 7 bases. After removal of 4 bases from V and 4 bases from J, the junction contained 6 bases not matched to a gene. CDR3 length equals 14 residues. CDR1 and CDR2 from the germline V gene are MNHEY and SVGAGI. CDR3 nucleotide sequence: TGTGCCAGCAGTTTCGACAGGGCGCCCTATGGCTACACCTTC. This sequence encodes CASSFDRAPYGYTF.

V and J are TRBV19 and TRBJ2-2; a weak D match, TRBD1 (5 bases). This CDR3 has 13 residues. V was cut by 7 bases and J by 4 bases, with 10 bases left in between. From germline, CDR1 is LNHDA and CDR2 SQIVND (reference sequence). The CDR3: CASTTGSTGELFF. The CDR3 bases are TGTGCCAGTACTACAGGTAGCACCGGGGAGCTGTTTTTT. Drawing the rest from reference TRBV19 and TRBJ2-2, the complete variable domain is DGGITQSPKYLFRKEGQNVTLSCEQNLNHDAMYWYRQDPGQGLRLIYYSQIVNDFQKGDIAEGYSVSREKKESFPLTVTSAQKNPTAFYLCASTTGSTGELFFGEGSRLTVL.

CDR3 loop: CASSTLLRGPLGGELFF. The CDR3 region has the DNA TGTGCCAGCAGCACACTACTAAGGGGGCCATTGGGCGGGGAGCTGTTTTTT. This chain links TRBV7-9 with TRBJ2-2, with TRBD1 identical over 7 bases. From germline, CDR1 is SEHNR and CDR2 FQNEAQ (reference sequence). The CDR3 totals 17 residues. V lost 5 bases to trimming and J lost 7 bases; unmatched junction nucleotides: 16.

The J gene is TRBJ1-1, the V gene TRBV13; tentatively, D is TRBD1 (5 bases). V was shortened by 4 bases and J by 2 bases, with 11 bases between the two germline ends. This CDR3 is built from 14 residues. Looked up from germline, CDR1 is PRHDT and CDR2 is FYEKMQ (reference sequence). CDR3 sequence: CASSWGTGNTEAFF. The CDR3 nucleotides read TGTGCCAGCAGCTGGGGTACAGGAAACACTGAAGCTTTCTTT.

The chain is built from TRBV6-1 and TRBJ2-7; tentatively, D is TRBD2 (6 bases). V was trimmed by 7 bases and J by 5 bases, leaving 12 bases between them. CDR3 length: 12 amino acids. The germline CDR1 and CDR2 sequences are MNHNS and SASEGT. The CDR3 nucleotides are TGTGCCAGCACCCGGGGGAGGCACGAGCAGTACTTC. Protein product: CASTRGRHEQYF.

This clone was observed once. The chain joins TRBV19 to TRBJ2-7, with 11 bases fitting TRBD2. Germline CDR1 reads LNHDA; CDR2 reads SQIVND (reference sequence). Trimming at V came to 1 base and at J to 3 bases, leaving 2 bases not matched to a gene. The CDR3 runs 15 residues. This CDR3 is CASSIGGLAVYEQYF. DNA of the CDR3: TGTGCCAGTAGTATAGGGGGACTAGCGGTCTACGAGCAGTACTTC.

V is TRBV5-1 and J is TRBJ2-5; D perhaps matches TRBD2 (7 bases). Germline CDR1 SGHRS, CDR2 YFSETQ. V lost 0 bases and J 5 bases, leaving 26 bases between the germline ends. There are 19 residues in the CDR3. DNA of the CDR3: TGCGCCAGCAGCTTGGCCGAGGGGGTTGGGAGCGGGACGGCGGAGACCCAGTACTTC. It encodes CASSLAEGVGSGTAETQYF.

The chain is built from TRBV27 and TRBJ2-1; no clear D gene. The CDR3 is 13 residues long. The germline CDR1 and CDR2 sequences are MNHEY and SMNVEV (reference sequence). V lost 6 bases to trimming and J lost 4 bases, with 10 bases between them. The CDR3 region is CASSHTPYNEQFF. In DNA, the CDR3 is TGTGCCAGCAGCCATACACCGTACAATGAGCAGTTCTTC.

V usage is TRBV15 and J usage is TRBJ2-7; 7 positions agree with TRBD2. The J segment lost 0 bases and the V segment lost 1 base, leaving 6 bases of the junction unmatched. The CDR3 extends over 16 amino acids. Germline-derived CDR1 and CDR2 are LNHNV and YYDKDF (reference sequence). The CDR3 is CATSRVGTTDSYEQYF. The CDR3 region has the DNA TGTGCCACCAGCAGAGTCGGGACTACCGACTCCTACGAGCAGTACTTC.

The chain uses TRBV7-3 and TRBJ2-1; possibly TRBD2 for D (5 bases). The germline V and J ends were trimmed by 3 bases and 6 bases, with 15 bases remaining between them. The CDR3 length is 15 residues. Germline V lookup: CDR1 SGHTA, CDR2 FQGTGA. DNA of the CDR3: TGTGCCAGCAGCTTCCGGACTCCCGCCGGCAATGAGCAGTTCTTC. This codes for CASSFRTPAGNEQFF.